This T cell receptor (beta chain) was sequenced for a study of CD8+ T cells in alopecia areata. The germline V gene has CDR1 GTSNPN and CDR2 SVGIG (reference sequence). Unmatched junction bases numbered 9, after V lost 0 bases and J lost 4 bases. This CDR3 has 16 amino acids. Collected material from alopecia areata patients comprised lesional scalp punch biopsies and peripheral blood. Following RNA extraction, reverse transcription yielded cDNA that acted as the sequencing template. The assay was immunoSEQ multiplex PCR, and TCRdb's table has in-frame clones only and misses some. The profile shows 140,000 to 150,000 clones, about 60% of them singletons.

The TCR sequence derives from a human donor with alopecia areata. The chain has TRBV30 and TRBJ1-1, with 9 positions matching TRBD1. The starting material was CD4+ T cells sorted from blood, obtained at week 0. CDR3 DNA: TGTGCCTGGAGTGTGCAGTCCGGGACAGGGATCACTGAAGCTTTCTTT. The encoded protein is CAWSVQSGTGITEAFF.